Each of the 7 T cell receptor beta chains below was sequenced from the same sample in a study of T cell repertoires in cytomegalovirus infection. The antigens of these receptors remain unknown. TCRdb re-analysed the reads in MiXCR, keeping a single row per CDR3 protein. The table has around 300,000 distinct CDR3 sequences, about 20% seen once. The sample consisted of cultured PBMCs, taken from culture after CMV antigen stimulation. Receptors originate from a human donor in good health (CMV status not recorded). Some clones in this sample may be carry-over from other donors' samples.

The CDR3 region has the DNA TGTGCCAGCAGTTGGCTGAAAGGTGGCGAGCAGTACGTC. Its protein is CASSWLKGGEQYV. This chain connects TRBV6-5 to TRBJ2-7; the D is unclear. The V gene lost 4 bases and the J gene lost 6 bases, with 13 bases spanning the gap. The CDR3 consists of 13 residues. Germline CDR1 and CDR2: MNHEY and SVGAGI.

The genes are TRBV4-3 and TRBJ2-7; the D is unclear. V lost 1 base and J 3 bases, leaving 7 bases between the germline ends. CDR1 and CDR2 (germline): LGHNA, YSLEER. This CDR3 comprises 13 residues. The CDR3 is CASSQGVSYEQYV. The CDR3 DNA reads TGCGCCAGCAGCCAAGGTGTTAGCTACGAGCAGTACGTC.

Many counts were recorded for this clonotype. The rearrangement joins TRBV6-5 to TRBJ2-1, with D uncertain. This CDR3 is built from 15 residues. The germline gives CDR1 MNHEY, CDR2 SVGAGI. V lost 0 bases to trimming and J lost 4 bases, with 10 bases between them. The CDR3 DNA reads as TGTGCCAGCAGTTACTCGAAAACGCCATACAATGAGCAGTTCTTC. Amino acids: CASSYSKTPYNEQFF.

This clonotype was seen repeatedly, ten times or more. The rearrangement uses TRBV12-3 or TRBV12-4 and TRBJ2-1, with D possibly matching TRBD2 (5 bases). The CDR3 totals 15 residues. Trimming removed 0 bases from V and 5 bases from J, with 11 bases in between. The CDR3 DNA sequence: TGTGCCAGCAGTTTAGCCGCGGGTGGGCACAATGAGCAGTTCTTC. Encoded protein: CASSLAAGGHNEQFF.

CDR3: CASSLDLADYNEQFF. In nucleotides, the CDR3 is TGTGCCAGCAGCTTGGACCTAGCGGACTACAATGAGCAGTTCTTC. The chain has TRBV5-4 and TRBJ2-1; 7 nucleotides line up with TRBD2. There are 15 residues in the CDR3. With V trimmed by 0 bases and J by 3 bases, 3 bases remained unmatched. Germline CDR1 reads SGHNT; CDR2 reads YYREEE (reference sequence). The variable domain in full, completed from reference TRBV5-4 and TRBJ2-1, reads ETGVTQSPTHLIKTRGQQVTLRCSSQSGHNTVSWYQQALGQGPQFIFQYYREEENGRGNFPPRFSGLQFPNYSSELNVNALELDDSALYLCASSLDLADYNEQFFGPGTRLTVL.

In this sample, this clonotype turned up once. The chain combines TRBV11-2 with TRBJ2-7; a possible D gene is TRBD1 (6 bases). The germline V and J ends were trimmed by 0 bases and 4 bases, with 13 bases remaining between them. Looked up from germline, CDR1 is SGHAT and CDR2 is FQNNGV. This CDR3 is built from 15 residues. The CDR3 DNA reads as TGTGCCAGCAGCTTAGATCTTGGCAGGGGTTACGAGCAGTACGTC. Residues: CASSLDLGRGYEQYV.

This rearrangement joins TRBV25-1 to TRBJ2-7; tentative D call: TRBD2 (6 bases). Trimming removed 6 bases from V and 5 bases from J, with 17 bases in between. CDR3 length equals 14 residues. Germline V gene sequence: CDR1 MGHDK, CDR2 SYGVNS. The CDR3, as DNA: TGTGCCAGCAGAACCCCGGGGGATGTCGACGAGCAGTACTTC. Its translation is CASRTPGDVDEQYF.